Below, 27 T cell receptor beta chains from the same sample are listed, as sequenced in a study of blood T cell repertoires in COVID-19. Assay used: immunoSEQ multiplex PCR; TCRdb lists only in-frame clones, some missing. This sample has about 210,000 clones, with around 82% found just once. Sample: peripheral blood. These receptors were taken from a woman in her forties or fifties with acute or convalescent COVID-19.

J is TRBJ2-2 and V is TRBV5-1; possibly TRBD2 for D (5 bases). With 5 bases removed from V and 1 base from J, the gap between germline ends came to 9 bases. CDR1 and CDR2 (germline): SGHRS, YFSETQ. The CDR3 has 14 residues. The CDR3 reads CASRLAGNTGELFF. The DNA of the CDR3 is TGCGCCAGCAGGCTAGCAGGGAACACCGGGGAGCTGTTTTTT.

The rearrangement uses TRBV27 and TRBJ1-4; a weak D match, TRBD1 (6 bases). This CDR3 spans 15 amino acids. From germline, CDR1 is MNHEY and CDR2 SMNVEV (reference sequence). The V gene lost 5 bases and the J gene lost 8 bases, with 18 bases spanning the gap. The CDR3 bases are TGTGCCAGCAGTACTCACAGGGCTGTAAGGGAAAAACTGTTTTTT. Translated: CASSTHRAVREKLFF. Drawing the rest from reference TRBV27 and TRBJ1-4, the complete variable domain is EAQVTQNPRYLITVTGKKLTVTCSQNMNHEYMSWYRQDPGLGLRQIYYSMNVEVTDKGDVPEGYKVSRKEKRNFPLILESPSPNQTSLYFCASSTHRAVREKLFFGSGTQLSVL.

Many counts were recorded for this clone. CDR3 loop: CASSSDANEQFF. CDR3 nucleotide sequence: TGTGCCAGCAGCTCCGATGCGAATGAGCAGTTCTTC. This chain links TRBV7-3 with TRBJ2-1, with D uncertain. CDR1 and CDR2 (germline): SGHTA, FQGTGA. Deletions cut 4 bases from V and 7 bases from J, with 8 bases between. CDR3 length equals 12 residues.

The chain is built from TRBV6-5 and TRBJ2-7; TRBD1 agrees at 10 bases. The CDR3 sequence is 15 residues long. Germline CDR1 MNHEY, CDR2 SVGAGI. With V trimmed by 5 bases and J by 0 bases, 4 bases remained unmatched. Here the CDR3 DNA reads TGTGCCAGCAGTACGAGGGACAGGGGCTCCTACGAGCAGTACTTC. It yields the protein CASSTRDRGSYEQYF.

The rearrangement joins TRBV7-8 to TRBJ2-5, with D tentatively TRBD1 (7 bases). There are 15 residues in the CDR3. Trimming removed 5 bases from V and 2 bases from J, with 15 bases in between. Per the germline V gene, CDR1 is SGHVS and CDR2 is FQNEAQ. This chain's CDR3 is CASSPRGAVQETQYF. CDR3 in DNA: TGTGCCAGCAGCCCCAGGGGGGCGGTACAAGAGACCCAGTACTTC.

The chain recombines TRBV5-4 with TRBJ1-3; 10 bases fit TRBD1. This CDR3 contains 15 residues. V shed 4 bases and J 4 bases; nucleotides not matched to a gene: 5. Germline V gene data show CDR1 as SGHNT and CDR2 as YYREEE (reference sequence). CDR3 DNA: TGTGCCAGCAGCCCTGGACAGGGGGTAGGAAACACCATATATTTT. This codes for CASSPGQGVGNTIYF. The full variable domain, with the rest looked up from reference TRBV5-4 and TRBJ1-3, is ETGVTQSPTHLIKTRGQQVTLRCSSQSGHNTVSWYQQALGQGPQFIFQYYREEENGRGNFPPRFSGLQFPNYSSELNVNALELDDSALYLCASSPGQGVGNTIYFGEGSWLTVV.

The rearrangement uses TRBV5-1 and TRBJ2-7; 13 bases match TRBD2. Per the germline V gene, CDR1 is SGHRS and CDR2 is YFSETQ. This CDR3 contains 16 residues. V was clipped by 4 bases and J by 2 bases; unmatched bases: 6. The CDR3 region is CASSRTGTSGTYEQYF. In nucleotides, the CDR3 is TGCGCCAGCAGCCGAACCGGGACTAGCGGGACCTACGAGCAGTACTTC.

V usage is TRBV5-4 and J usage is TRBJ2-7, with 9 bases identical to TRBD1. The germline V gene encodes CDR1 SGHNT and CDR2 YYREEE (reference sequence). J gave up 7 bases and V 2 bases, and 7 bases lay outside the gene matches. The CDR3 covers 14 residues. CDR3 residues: CASSLGQGTREQYF. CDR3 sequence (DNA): TGTGCCAGCAGCTTAGGACAGGGGACTCGTGAGCAGTACTTC.

The CDR3 DNA is TGTGCCAGTAGCGAGGGGGATAGCAATCAGCCCCAGCATTTT. It translates to CASSEGDSNQPQHF. V and J are TRBV19 and TRBJ1-5; D is perhaps TRBD1 (6 bases). Deletions cut 6 bases from V and 0 bases from J, with 9 bases between. The CDR3 spans 14 residues. Germline lookup yields CDR1 LNHDA and CDR2 SQIVND (reference sequence).

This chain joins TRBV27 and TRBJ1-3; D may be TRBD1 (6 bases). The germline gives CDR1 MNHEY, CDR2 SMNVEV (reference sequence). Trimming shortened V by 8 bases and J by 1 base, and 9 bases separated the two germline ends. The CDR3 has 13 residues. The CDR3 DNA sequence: TGTGCCAGCGGACAGACTTCTGGAAACACCATATATTTT. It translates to CASGQTSGNTIYF.

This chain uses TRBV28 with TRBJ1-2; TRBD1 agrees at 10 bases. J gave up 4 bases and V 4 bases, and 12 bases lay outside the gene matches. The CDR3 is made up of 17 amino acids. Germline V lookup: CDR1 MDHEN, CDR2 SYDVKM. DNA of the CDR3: TGTGCCAGCAGTTCCGGGACAGGGGTTGGTCGTGCCTATGGCTACACCTTC. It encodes CASSSGTGVGRAYGYTF.

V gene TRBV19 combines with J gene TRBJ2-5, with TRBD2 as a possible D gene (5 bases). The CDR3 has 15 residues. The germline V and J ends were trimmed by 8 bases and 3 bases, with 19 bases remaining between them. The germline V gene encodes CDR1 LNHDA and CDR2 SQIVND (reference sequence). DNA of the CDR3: TGTGCCAGTGCTTCCGGGGAAAGATTTGAAGAGACCCAGTACTTC. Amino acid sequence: CASASGERFEETQYF.

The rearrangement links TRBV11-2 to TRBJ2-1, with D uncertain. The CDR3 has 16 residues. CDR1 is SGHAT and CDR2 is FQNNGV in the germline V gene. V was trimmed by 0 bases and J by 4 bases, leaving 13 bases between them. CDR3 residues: CASSLERGPPYNEQFF. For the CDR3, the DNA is TGTGCCAGCAGCTTAGAACGTGGCCCCCCGTACAATGAGCAGTTCTTC.

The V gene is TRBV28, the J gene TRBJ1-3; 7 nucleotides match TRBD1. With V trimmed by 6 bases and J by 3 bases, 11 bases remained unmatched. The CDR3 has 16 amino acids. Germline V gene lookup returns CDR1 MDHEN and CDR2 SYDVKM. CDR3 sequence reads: CASRPQQGLGGNTIYF. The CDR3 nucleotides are TGTGCCAGCAGACCACAACAGGGGCTCGGTGGAAACACCATATATTTT.

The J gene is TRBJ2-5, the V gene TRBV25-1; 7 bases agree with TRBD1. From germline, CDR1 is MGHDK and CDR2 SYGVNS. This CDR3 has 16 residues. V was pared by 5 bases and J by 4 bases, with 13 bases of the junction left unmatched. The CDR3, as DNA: TGTGCCAGCAGTCGAAAGGGGGCGAAGTTAGGAGAGACCCAGTACTTC. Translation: CASSRKGAKLGETQYF. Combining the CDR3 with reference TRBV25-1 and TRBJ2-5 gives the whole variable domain EADIYQTPRYLVIGTGKKITLECSQTMGHDKMYWYQQDPGMELHLIHYSYGVNSTEKGDLSSESTVSRIRTEHFPLTLESARPSHTSQYLCASSRKGAKLGETQYFGPGTRLLVL.

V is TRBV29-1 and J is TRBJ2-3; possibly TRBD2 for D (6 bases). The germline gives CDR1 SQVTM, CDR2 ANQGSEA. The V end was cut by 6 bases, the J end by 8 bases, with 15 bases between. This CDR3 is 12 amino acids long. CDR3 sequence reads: CSVPLTGGTQYF. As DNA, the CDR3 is TGCAGCGTCCCACTGACCGGGGGTACGCAGTATTTT.

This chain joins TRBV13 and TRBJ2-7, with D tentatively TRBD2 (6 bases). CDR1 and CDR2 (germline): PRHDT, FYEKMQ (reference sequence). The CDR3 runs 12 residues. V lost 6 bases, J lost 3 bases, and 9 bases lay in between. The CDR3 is CASRGEDYEQYF. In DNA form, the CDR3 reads TGTGCCAGCAGAGGGGAGGACTACGAGCAGTACTTC.

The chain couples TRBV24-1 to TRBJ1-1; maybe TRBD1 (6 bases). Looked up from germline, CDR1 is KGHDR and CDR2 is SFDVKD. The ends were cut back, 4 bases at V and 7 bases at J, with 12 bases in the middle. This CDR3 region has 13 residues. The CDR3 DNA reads TGTGCCACCAGTGACCCTGCAGGGGATGAAGCTTTCTTT. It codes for CATSDPAGDEAFF.

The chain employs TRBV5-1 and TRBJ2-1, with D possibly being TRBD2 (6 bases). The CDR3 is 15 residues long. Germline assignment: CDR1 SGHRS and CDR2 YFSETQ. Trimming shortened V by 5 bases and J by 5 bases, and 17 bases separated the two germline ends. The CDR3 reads CASSEGTSGNNEQFF. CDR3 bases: TGCGCCAGCAGTGAGGGGACTTCCGGAAACAATGAGCAGTTCTTC.

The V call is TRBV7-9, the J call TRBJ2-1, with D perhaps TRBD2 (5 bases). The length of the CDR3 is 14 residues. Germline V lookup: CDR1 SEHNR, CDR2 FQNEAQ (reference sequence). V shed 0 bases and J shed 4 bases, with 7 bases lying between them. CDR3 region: CASSLAGEYNEQFF. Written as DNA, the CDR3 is TGTGCCAGCAGCTTAGCGGGAGAGTACAATGAGCAGTTCTTC.

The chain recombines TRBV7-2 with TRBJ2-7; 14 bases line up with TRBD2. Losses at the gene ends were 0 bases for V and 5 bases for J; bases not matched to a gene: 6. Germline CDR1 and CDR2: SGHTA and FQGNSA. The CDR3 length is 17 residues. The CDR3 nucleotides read TGTGCCAGCAGCTTAGCGGGGACTAGCGGGAGCGGTGACGAGCAGTACTTC. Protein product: CASSLAGTSGSGDEQYF.

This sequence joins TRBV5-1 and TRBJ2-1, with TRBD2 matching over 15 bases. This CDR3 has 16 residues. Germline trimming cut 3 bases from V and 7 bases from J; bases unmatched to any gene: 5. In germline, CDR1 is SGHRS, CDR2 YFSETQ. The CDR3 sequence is CASSSSGTSGGNEQFF. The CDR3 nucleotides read TGCGCCAGCAGCTCCTCCGGGACTAGCGGGGGGAATGAGCAGTTCTTC.

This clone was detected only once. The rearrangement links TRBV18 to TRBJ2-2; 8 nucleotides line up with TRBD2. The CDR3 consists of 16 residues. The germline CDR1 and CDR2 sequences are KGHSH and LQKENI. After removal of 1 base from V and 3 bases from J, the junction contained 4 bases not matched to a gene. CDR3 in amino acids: CASSPLTGRDTGELFF. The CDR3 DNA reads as TGTGCCAGCTCACCACTAACCGGGAGGGACACCGGGGAGCTGTTTTTT. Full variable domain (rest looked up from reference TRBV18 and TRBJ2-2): NAGVMQNPRHLVRRRGQEARLRCSPMKGHSHVYWYRQLPEEGLKFMVYLQKENIIDESGMPKERFSAEFPKEGPSILRIQQVVRGDSAAYFCASSPLTGRDTGELFFGEGSRLTVL.

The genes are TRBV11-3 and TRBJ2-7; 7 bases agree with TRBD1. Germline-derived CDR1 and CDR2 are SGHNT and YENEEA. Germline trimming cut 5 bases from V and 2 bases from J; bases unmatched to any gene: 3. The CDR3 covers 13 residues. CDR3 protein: CASSPGTAYEQYF. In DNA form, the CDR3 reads TGTGCCAGCAGCCCTGGGACAGCCTACGAGCAGTACTTC.

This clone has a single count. The CDR3 DNA reads TGTGCCACCAGCAGAGAAGCGGGAGAACCCTACAATGAGCAGTTCTTC. Translation gives CATSREAGEPYNEQFF. The chain recombines TRBV15 with TRBJ2-1; 8 bases are a match to TRBD2. The length of the CDR3 is 16 residues. After removal of 0 bases from V and 2 bases from J, the junction contained 3 bases not matched to a gene. Germline CDR1 LNHNV, CDR2 YYDKDF (reference sequence).

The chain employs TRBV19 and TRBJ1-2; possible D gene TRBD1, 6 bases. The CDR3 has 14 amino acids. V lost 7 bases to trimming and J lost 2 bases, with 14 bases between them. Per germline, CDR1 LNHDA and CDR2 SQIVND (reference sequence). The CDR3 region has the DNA TGTGCCAGTACCCCCCGAACAGGGAACTATGGCTACACCTTC. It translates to CASTPRTGNYGYTF.

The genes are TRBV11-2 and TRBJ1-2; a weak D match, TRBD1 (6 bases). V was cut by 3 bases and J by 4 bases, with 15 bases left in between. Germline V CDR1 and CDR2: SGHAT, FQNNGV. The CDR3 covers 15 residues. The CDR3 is CASSLEVGAVYGYTF. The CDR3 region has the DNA TGTGCCAGCAGCTTGGAGGTGGGGGCTGTCTATGGCTACACCTTC. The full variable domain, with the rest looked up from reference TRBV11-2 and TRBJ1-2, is EAGVAQSPRYKIIEKRQSVAFWCNPISGHATLYWYQQILGQGPKLLIQFQNNGVVDDSQLPKDRFSAERLKGVDSTLKIQPAKLEDSAVYLCASSLEVGAVYGYTFGSGTRLTVV.